The 19 T cell receptor beta chains in this list originate from one sample, sequenced in a study of blood T cell repertoires in COVID-19. Sequenced by immunoSEQ multiplex PCR; TCRdb stores in-frame clones only, minus some. The sample holds 200,000 or so clones, about 80% seen once. The sequencing input was peripheral blood. These receptors were collected from a human donor with acute or convalescent COVID-19. The donor label of this sample is uncertain.

V and J are TRBV12-5 and TRBJ1-1, with D uncertain. V lost 0 bases and J 4 bases, leaving 12 bases between the germline ends. Germline assignment: CDR1 LGHNT and CDR2 FRNRAP. The CDR3 length is 15 residues. The CDR3 loop reads CASGLVLGRGTEAFF. The CDR3 nucleotides are TGTGCTAGTGGTTTGGTACTTGGGAGAGGCACTGAAGCTTTCTTT.

The rearrangement links TRBV12-3 or TRBV12-4 to TRBJ2-2; a weak D match, TRBD1 (6 bases). The CDR3 runs to 13 residues. Trimming shortened V by 5 bases and J by 6 bases, and 10 bases separated the two germline ends. CDR3 sequence (DNA): TGTGCCAGCAGTCGCTCAGGGGCCGGGGAGCTGTTTTTT. It translates to CASSRSGAGELFF.

In this sample, this clone turned up a few times. The chain is built from TRBV19 and TRBJ2-5; D possibly corresponds to TRBD2 (6 bases). In germline, CDR1 is LNHDA, CDR2 SQIVND (reference sequence). This CDR3 contains 13 residues. Trimming took 4 bases from V and 5 from J, leaving 11 bases between them. The CDR3 coding sequence is TGTGCCAGTAGTAGGGACTCCCGGGAGACCCAGTACTTC. Amino acids: CASSRDSRETQYF.

The chain links TRBV11-2 to TRBJ2-1; D is possibly TRBD2 (6 bases). The CDR3 is made up of 12 amino acids. CDR1 is SGHAT and CDR2 is FQNNGV in the germline V gene. V lost 7 bases and J 13 bases, leaving 17 bases between the germline ends. The CDR3 DNA is TGTGCCAGCAACATGGGGGGAAAAAACCAGTTCTTC. Its translation is CASNMGGKNQFF.

The genes are TRBV12-3 or TRBV12-4 and TRBJ2-7, with D tentatively TRBD2 (6 bases). Trimming shortened V by 6 bases and J by 2 bases, and 11 bases separated the two germline ends. The CDR3 is 13 amino acids. The CDR3 sequence is CASSGTFTYEQYF. CDR3 DNA: TGTGCCAGCAGCGGGACTTTTACCTACGAGCAGTACTTC.

The chain recombines TRBV29-1 with TRBJ2-3, with D perhaps TRBD2 (6 bases). V was shortened by 7 bases and J by 3 bases, with 14 bases between the two germline ends. Germline values: CDR1 SQVTM, CDR2 ANQGSEA. The CDR3 runs 13 residues. CDR3 nucleotides: TGCAGCGGCTCGGGAGTTTGGACAGATACGCAGTATTTT. This codes for CSGSGVWTDTQYF.

This clone was found many times. This chain uses TRBV28 with TRBJ1-3; D call uncertain. Per the germline V gene, CDR1 is MDHEN and CDR2 is SYDVKM. The CDR3 totals 15 residues. V dropped 2 bases and J dropped 0 bases, with 8 bases sitting between them. CDR3 coding DNA: TGTGCCAGCAGTTTAGTCCGTCTCTCTGGAAACACCATATATTTT. Protein: CASSLVRLSGNTIYF.

The V and J genes are TRBV7-9 and TRBJ1-1, with no clear D. CDR3 size: 13 residues. Trimming took 0 bases from V and 7 from J, leaving 9 bases between them. Germline CDR1 is SEHNR and CDR2 is FQNEAQ (reference sequence). The CDR3 nucleotides read TGTGCCAGCAGCTTAGCCACACGTGATGAAGCTTTCTTT. Encoded protein: CASSLATRDEAFF.

This sequence joins TRBV7-9 and TRBJ2-1; 9 bases agree with TRBD2. V shed 0 bases, J shed 9 bases, and the junction held 3 bases outside the gene matches. Germline-derived CDR1 and CDR2 are SEHNR and FQNEAQ (reference sequence). The CDR3 loop spans 14 amino acids. In DNA form, the CDR3 reads TGTGCCAGCAGCTTAGCGGTGACTAGCGGTGAGCAGTTCTTC. It specifies CASSLAVTSGEQFF.

The V and J genes are TRBV9 and TRBJ1-3; no clear D gene. Trimming stripped 1 base from V and 4 bases from J, with 12 bases between. From germline, CDR1 is SGDLS and CDR2 YYNGEE. This CDR3 contains 15 residues. CDR3 DNA: TGTGCCAGCAGCGTAAAGGGAGGGCCCGGAAACACCATATATTTT. Protein sequence: CASSVKGGPGNTIYF.

The CDR3 DNA is TGTGCCAGCAGCCTTGGGGGGAACTATGGCTACACCTTC. Protein product: CASSLGGNYGYTF. The rearrangement links TRBV7-9 to TRBJ1-2, with a weak D call TRBD1 (5 bases). Germline CDR1 SEHNR, CDR2 FQNEAQ (reference sequence). V was trimmed by 5 bases and J by 2 bases, leaving 9 bases between them. This CDR3 has 13 residues.

The CDR3 sequence: CASSLGTLSNTEAFF. CDR3 in DNA: TGTGCCAGCAGCTTGGGGACACTGAGCAACACTGAAGCTTTCTTT. This sequence joins TRBV5-6 and TRBJ1-1; tentative D call: TRBD1 (5 bases). CDR3 length: 15 residues. The germline gives CDR1 SGHDT, CDR2 YYEEEE. The germline V and J ends were trimmed by 0 bases and 2 bases, with 11 bases remaining between them.

V usage is TRBV2 and J usage is TRBJ1-6, with D tentatively TRBD1 (6 bases). The V gene lost 3 bases and the J gene lost 10 bases, with 10 bases spanning the gap. Germline CDR1 and CDR2: SNHLY and FYNNEI. The CDR3 is 13 residues long. The CDR3 reads CASSDQGRSPLHF. For the CDR3, the DNA is TGTGCCAGCAGTGACCAGGGGAGATCACCCCTCCACTTT.

The chain is built from TRBV5-4 and TRBJ2-7; possibly TRBD1 for D (6 bases). The V gene lost 0 bases and the J gene lost 6 bases, with 10 bases spanning the gap. This CDR3 is 13 amino acids long. Germline CDR1 and CDR2: SGHNT and YYREEE (reference sequence). In nucleotides, the CDR3 is TGTGCCAGCAGCTTGGACAGGGTTGGCGAGCAGTACTTC. Residues: CASSLDRVGEQYF.

The chain links TRBV5-1 to TRBJ1-2, with 8 bases aligning to TRBD1. V gave up 2 bases and J gave up 4 bases; unmatched junction bases: 4. The CDR3 runs 14 residues. Germline CDR1 reads SGHRS; CDR2 reads YFSETQ. CDR3 nucleotide sequence: TGCGCCAGCAGCTTAACAGGGGGAGGCTATGGCTACACCTTC. It codes for CASSLTGGGYGYTF. The complete variable domain, with remaining parts taken from reference TRBV5-1 and TRBJ1-2, reads KAGVTQTPRYLIKTRGQQVTLSCSPISGHRSVSWYQQTPGQGLQFLFEYFSETQRNKGNFPGRFSGRQFSNSRSEMNVSTLELGDSALYLCASSLTGGGYGYTFGSGTRLTVV.

On this clone: This sample includes further DNA sequences coding for the same CDR3. The V gene is TRBV7-2, the J gene TRBJ2-7; the match to TRBD2 covers 9 bases. The V gene end was trimmed by 4 bases and the J gene end by 1 base; junction bases not matched to a gene: 5. This CDR3 is 15 amino acids long. Germline loops: CDR1 SGHTA, CDR2 FQGNSA. CDR3 region: CASSSPLAGSYEQYF. The CDR3, as DNA: TGTGCCAGCAGCTCTCCTCTAGCGGGGTCCTACGAGCAGTACTTC. The full variable domain, in which reference TRBV7-2 and TRBJ2-7 provide the parts outside the CDR3, is GAGVSQSPSNKVTEKGKDVELRCDPISGHTALYWYRQSLGQGLEFLIYFQGNSAPDKSGLPSDRFSAERTGGSVSTLTIQRTQQEDSAVYLCASSSPLAGSYEQYFGPGTRLTVT.

The chain has TRBV27 and TRBJ2-7; 11 bases fit TRBD1. After removal of 3 bases from V and 4 bases from J, the junction contained 11 bases not matched to a gene. This CDR3 spans 17 amino acids. The germline V gene has CDR1 MNHEY and CDR2 SMNVEV (reference sequence). CDR3 nucleotides: TGTGCCAGCAGTTTCAAATCCCGGGACAGGGGGATATACGAGCAGTACTTC. As protein: CASSFKSRDRGIYEQYF.

To note about this clone: Other DNA sequences in the same sample also yield this CDR3. V gene TRBV5-1 combines with J gene TRBJ2-7; 7 bases map to TRBD2. The CDR3 extends over 15 amino acids. V was pared by 1 base and J by 2 bases, with 6 bases of the junction left unmatched. CDR1 and CDR2 from the germline V gene are SGHRS and YFSETQ. This chain's CDR3 is CASSLLAGVTYEQYF. The CDR3 DNA reads as TGCGCCAGCAGCTTGCTGGCGGGAGTGACCTACGAGCAGTACTTC. Complete variable domain (other parts from reference TRBV5-1 and TRBJ2-7): KAGVTQTPRYLIKTRGQQVTLSCSPISGHRSVSWYQQTPGQGLQFLFEYFSETQRNKGNFPGRFSGRQFSNSRSEMNVSTLELGDSALYLCASSLLAGVTYEQYFGPGTRLTVT.

The chain links TRBV2 to TRBJ2-1; TRBD2 aligns across 10 bases. V shed 10 bases and J 8 bases; nucleotides not matched to a gene: 8. This CDR3 is 13 amino acids long. Germline V gene lookup returns CDR1 SNHLY and CDR2 FYNNEI. The DNA of the CDR3 is TGTGCCACCCGGACTAGCGGAGGGCATGAGCAGTTCTTC. Translation: CATRTSGGHEQFF. Combining the CDR3 with reference TRBV2 and TRBJ2-1 gives the whole variable domain EPEVTQTPSHQVTQMGQEVILRCVPISNHLYFYWYRQILGQKVEFLVSFYNNEISEKSEIFDDQFSVERPDGSNFTLKIRSTKLEDSAMYFCATRTSGGHEQFFGPGTRLTVL.